The 10 T cell receptor beta chains below all came from one sample that was sequenced in a study of cytomegalovirus exposure and HLA in healthy donors. The repertoire was sequenced with immunoSEQ multiplex PCR; TCRdb's copy has only in-frame clones and lacks some. The profile covers about 62,000 clones, with around 93% appearing a single time and approximately 6.8% taken by the ten largest. Sequencing was done on a sample of PBMCs. Every receptor here comes from a woman under 30 in good health and CMV-seropositive.

The chain links TRBV28 to TRBJ2-7, with 7 positions matching TRBD1. The CDR3 contains 15 residues. CDR1 and CDR2 from the germline V gene are MDHEN and SYDVKM. J gave up 4 bases and V 2 bases, and 8 bases lay outside the gene matches. CDR3 sequence reads: CASSLMVLQGYEQYF. Here the CDR3 DNA reads TGTGCCAGCAGTTTAATGGTCTTACAGGGGTACGAGCAGTACTTC.

The V and J genes are TRBV7-3 and TRBJ2-2; 9 positions agree with TRBD2. The V gene's germline CDR1 is SGHTA and CDR2 FQGTGA. The V gene end was trimmed by 6 bases and the J gene end by 1 base; junction bases not matched to a gene: 0. This CDR3 is 14 amino acids long. The CDR3 DNA follows: TGTGCCAGCAGTAGCGGGGGGAACACCGGGGAGCTGTTTTTT. This sequence encodes CASSSGGNTGELFF.

This rearrangement joins TRBV30 to TRBJ2-4; weak D call: TRBD2 (5 bases). V lost 2 bases and J 3 bases, leaving 14 bases between the germline ends. Per germline, CDR1 GTSNPN and CDR2 SVGIG (reference sequence). CDR3 length equals 15 residues. CDR3 sequence (DNA): TGTGCCTGGAGTATCGGGGTACAAATCAAAAACATTCAGTACTTC. Encoded protein: CAWSIGVQIKNIQYF.

DNA for the CDR3: TGTGCCAGCAGGAACCCCGACAGGGGCGACGGCTACACCTTC. The encoded protein is CASRNPDRGDGYTF. The V gene is TRBV28, the J gene TRBJ1-2, with 8 nucleotides matching TRBD1. CDR1 and CDR2 (germline): MDHEN, SYDVKM. The CDR3 contains 14 residues. The J segment lost 8 bases and the V segment lost 6 bases, leaving 11 bases of the junction unmatched.

The chain joins TRBV6-5 to TRBJ1-5; no firm D call. Trimming removed 8 bases from V and 0 bases from J, with 11 bases in between. Germline CDR1 is MNHEY and CDR2 is SVGAGI. This CDR3 contains 14 residues. CDR3 DNA: TGTGCCAGCGGGAGGGCCAATAGCAATCAGCCCCAGCATTTT. Its translation: CASGRANSNQPQHF.

The chain links TRBV7-2 to TRBJ1-5; no firm D call. The length of the CDR3 is 15 residues. Germline CDR1 and CDR2: SGHTA and FQGNSA. With 0 bases removed from V and 4 bases from J, the gap between germline ends came to 10 bases. Here the CDR3 DNA reads TGTGCCAGCAGCTTAGCATCGCACGGGAATCAGCCCCAGCATTTT. Translation gives CASSLASHGNQPQHF.

A single count supports this clone. V and J are TRBV4-1 and TRBJ1-5; D gene unclear. The CDR3 is 13 amino acids. V shed 0 bases and J shed 6 bases, with 6 bases lying between them. Germline assignment: CDR1 MGHRA and CDR2 YSYEKL. The CDR3 here is CASSQDPGQPQHF. CDR3 DNA: TGCGCCAGCAGCCAAGATCCGGGTCAGCCCCAGCATTTT.

The genes are TRBV28 and TRBJ2-2, with TRBD2 as a possible D gene (6 bases). V was shortened by 1 base and J by 8 bases, with 11 bases between the two germline ends. The CDR3 totals 14 residues. CDR1 is MDHEN and CDR2 is SYDVKM in the germline V gene. The CDR3 sequence is CASSLFLLAGELFF. In nucleotides, the CDR3 is TGTGCCAGCAGTTTATTCCTGCTAGCGGGGGAGCTGTTTTTT.

This chain connects TRBV7-2 to TRBJ2-3; a weak D match, TRBD2 (6 bases). V lost 6 bases, J lost 6 bases, and 19 bases lay in between. Germline CDR1 is SGHTA and CDR2 is FQGNSA. The CDR3 consists of 15 residues. CDR3 nucleotides: TGTGCCAGCAGGAAAGGAGGGGCCGGGTATGATACGCAGTATTTT. Its protein is CASRKGGAGYDTQYF.

This sequence joins TRBV7-2 and TRBJ2-5; 7 nucleotides align to TRBD2. The CDR3 runs 15 residues. Unmatched junction bases numbered 9, after V lost 4 bases and J lost 4 bases. Per the germline V gene, CDR1 is SGHTA and CDR2 is FQGNSA. The DNA for the CDR3 is TGTGCCAGCAGCTCCCACCCTAGCGGAGTAGAGACCCAGTACTTC. This codes for CASSSHPSGVETQYF.